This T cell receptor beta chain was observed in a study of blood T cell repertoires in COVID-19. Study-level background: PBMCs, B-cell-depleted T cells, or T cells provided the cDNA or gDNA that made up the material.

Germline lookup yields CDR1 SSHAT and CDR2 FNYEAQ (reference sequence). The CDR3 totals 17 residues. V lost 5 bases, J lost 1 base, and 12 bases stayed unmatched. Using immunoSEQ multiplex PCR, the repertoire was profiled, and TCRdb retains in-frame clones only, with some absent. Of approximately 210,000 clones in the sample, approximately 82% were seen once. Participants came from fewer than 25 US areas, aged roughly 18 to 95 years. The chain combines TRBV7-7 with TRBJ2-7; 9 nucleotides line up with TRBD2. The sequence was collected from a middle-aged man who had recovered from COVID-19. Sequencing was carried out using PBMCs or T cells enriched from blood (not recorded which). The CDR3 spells CASSKAGVSGGSYEQYF. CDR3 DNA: TGTGCCAGCAGCAAAGCGGGAGTTAGCGGGGGTTCCTACGAGCAGTACTTC.